Listed here is a single TCR beta chain. Its matching antigen is unknown. The CDR3 sequence is 12 residues long. Germline-derived CDR1 and CDR2 are MDHEN and SYDVKM. Each of the patients experienced relapse following autologous stem cell transplantation, and their brentuximab vedotin exposure differed. These data belong to a study of PD-1 blockade in classical Hodgkin lymphoma. Method: immunoSEQ multiplex PCR; TCRdb's copy keeps in-frame clones and lacks some. The sample has 55,000 to 80,000 clones, about 87% seen once. General study findings and limits: Baseline diversity was lower in partial responders and progressors than complete responders.

The gene calls are TRBV28 and TRBJ1-1; possible D gene TRBD1, 5 bases. This TCR derives from a human donor with classical Hodgkin lymphoma. The sequencing here drew on peripheral blood mononuclear cells (PBMCs), taken at baseline. CDR3 sequence: CAGGDPNTEAFF. CDR3 nucleotides: TGTGCGGGAGGGGACCCGAACACTGAAGCTTTCTTT.